This is a list of T cell receptor beta chains from one sample in a study of T cell responses to AZD1222 COVID-19 vaccine. TCRdb's table, derived via immunoSEQ multiplex PCR, lists solely in-frame clones and lacks some. The sample lists tens of thousands of clones, roughly 88% occurring once. The source was peripheral blood, collected on day 0 of AZD1222 vaccination. The receptors derive from an adult in good health. Each CDR3 is given with its conserved first and last residue. A D gene is named only where the DNA matches it firmly. Clone size is stated in some rows and not others, as once, few, many or a class when expanded.

TRBJ2-7,NA,NA,TRBV21-1,TGTGCCAGCAGCAAAGGCTACGAGCAGTACTTC,CASSKGYEQYF
TRBJ2-7,once,NA,TRBV27,TGTGCCAGCAGTTCGGCAGGGGACGAGCAGTACTTC,CASSSAGDEQYF
TRBJ1-5,NA,TRBD1,TRBV5-8,TGTGCCAGCAGCTTCCGGGACAGGGGCGGGCCCCAGCATTTT,CASSFRDRGGPQHF
TRBJ2-4,NA,NA,TRBV4-3,TGCGCCAGCAGCCAAGAGGAGGACTCAGCCAAAAACATTCAGTACTTC,CASSQEEDSAKNIQYF
TRBJ1-4,once,TRBD1,TRBV6-5,TGTGCCAGCAGTTACTACGGAGGGGGCGGTGAGGAACTGTTTTTT,CASSYYGGGGEELFF
TRBJ2-7,NA,TRBD2,TRBV5-1,TGCGCCAGCAGCCGGTCCGGGCGGGAGGGAAGCGAGCAGTACTTC,CASSRSGREGSEQYF
TRBJ1-2,NA,TRBD1,TRBV5-4,TGTGCCAGCAGCTTGGTCGACAGGGCTTCCAATGGCTACACCTTC,CASSLVDRASNGYTF
TRBJ2-5,once,TRBD2,TRBV5-4,TGTGCCAGCAGCTCTCAACAGGCGGGGGGGGAGACCCAGTACTTC,CASSSQQAGGETQYF
TRBJ1-2,NA,NA,TRBV19,TGTGCCAGCACTCCGGGGGCCCTCTTTGGCTACACCTTC,CASTPGALFGYTF
TRBJ1-2,NA,NA,TRBV27,TGTGCCAGCAGTTTCCGGGGGGCGCGGGATGGCTACACCTTC,CASSFRGARDGYTF
TRBJ1-1,NA,NA,TRBV28,TGTGCCAGCGCAGGGGATGAATACATGAACACTGAAGCTTTCTTT,CASAGDEYMNTEAFF
TRBJ2-2,NA,TRBD2,TRBV25-1,TGTGCCAGCGGGCAGGGAGGGAGTAACACCGGGGAGCTGTTTTTT,CASGQGGSNTGELFF
TRBJ1-2,NA,NA,TRBV9,TGTGCCAGCAGCAGAGTCCTGTCTGGCTATGGCTACACCTTC,CASSRVLSGYGYTF
TRBJ1-1,NA,NA,TRBV6-5,TGTGCCAGCAGTTACTTCAGATGGACTGAAGCTTTCTTT,CASSYFRWTEAFF
TRBJ1-5,NA,NA,TRBV28,TGTGCCAGCAGTTTAGGTGAAGGTCATCAGCCCCAGCATTTT,CASSLGEGHQPQHF
TRBJ2-3,NA,TRBD2,TRBV2,TGTGCCAGCCCAACGGGGGGGGCGGGGACAGATACGCAGTATTTT,CASPTGGAGTDTQYF
TRBJ1-4,NA,TRBD1,TRBV7-6,TGTGCCAGCAGCCTGACAGGGGGCTTTGGAGAAAAACTGTTTTTT,CASSLTGGFGEKLFF
TRBJ2-7,NA,NA,TRBV6-2/TRBV6-3,TGTGCCAGCAGTCCCTTCCGGTTCCACGAGCAGTACTTC,CASSPFRFHEQYF
TRBJ1-1,NA,NA,TRBV7-2,TGTGCCAGCAGCTTATTCTTTAACACTGAAGCTTTCTTT,CASSLFFNTEAFF
TRBJ1-4,once,NA,TRBV27,TGTGCCAGCACCCTAAGGCTGGGGTGGGAAAAACTGTTTTTT,CASTLRLGWEKLFF
TRBJ2-1,NA,TRBD1,TRBV27,TGTGCCAGCAGTTTAATCGGCCAGGGGGCCTCAATGAAGCAGTTCTTC,CASSLIGQGASMKQFF
TRBJ1-5,NA,NA,TRBV7-2,TGTGCCAGCAGCTTAGTCGGCGGGAGCAATCAGCCCCAGCATTTT,CASSLVGGSNQPQHF
TRBJ1-2,NA,NA,TRBV7-9,TGTGCCAGCAGCTTCGCAGAGCGGTATGGCTACACCTTC,CASSFAERYGYTF
TRBJ1-6,few,TRBD1,TRBV7-2,TGTGCCAGCAGCCCTCGGGACAGGGGGAATAATTCACCCCTCCACTTT,CASSPRDRGNNSPLHF
TRBJ2-5,NA,TRBD1,TRBV28,TGTGCCAGCAGTTTAGGGACAGGGGCGCGAGAGACCCAGTACTTC,CASSLGTGARETQYF
TRBJ2-3,NA,TRBD1,TRBV9,TGTGCCAGCAGCGTAAGGACAGGGGCAGATACGCAGTATTTT,CASSVRTGADTQYF
TRBJ2-5,few,NA,TRBV18,TGTGCCAGCTCACCGAGCACTACCACCAACCAAGAGACCCAGTACTTC,CASSPSTTTNQETQYF
TRBJ1-6,few,NA,TRBV9,TGTGCCAGCAGCGCCCAACCTCTGGGAGAGAATTCACCCCTCCACTTT,CASSAQPLGENSPLHF
TRBJ2-1,NA,NA,TRBV14,TGTGCCAGCAGCCAAGTCGGGGCCTCGTACATCGGGCAGTTCTTC,CASSQVGASYIGQFF
TRBJ2-7,NA,NA,TRBV6-2/TRBV6-3,TGTGCCAGCAGTCCCGGGCGCGAGCAGTACTTC,CASSPGREQYF
TRBJ2-7,NA,TRBD1,TRBV6-6,TGTGCCAGCAGTTACGTGCCAGGGGGTAGGAACGAGCAGTACTTC,CASSYVPGGRNEQYF
TRBJ2-7,NA,NA,TRBV2,TGTGCCAGCAGCTACGGGACTGCCTACGAGCAGTACTTC,CASSYGTAYEQYF
TRBJ2-1,NA,TRBD2,TRBV5-1,TGCGCCAGCAGCTTCGCGGGGGGCTCCTACAATGAGCAGTTCTTC,CASSFAGGSYNEQFF